The 13 T cell receptor beta chains below come from one sample, sequenced in a study of blood T cell repertoires in COVID-19. TCRdb keeps only in-frame clones here, not all; method: immunoSEQ multiplex PCR. The top ten hold 3.4% of the sample, which has 270,000 or so clones, roughly 80% seen once. The sample consisted of PBMCs or T cells enriched from blood (not recorded which). These receptors all stem from a man aged 50 or older who had recovered from COVID-19.

This clone was detected only once. The chain employs TRBV18 and TRBJ1-1; D may be TRBD1 (6 bases). V gave up 1 base and J gave up 2 bases, with 11 bases separating them. There are 15 residues in the CDR3. Germline CDR1 is KGHSH and CDR2 is LQKENI. This CDR3 is CASSPQQGFNTEAFF. CDR3 nucleotides: TGTGCCAGCTCACCACAACAGGGTTTCAACACTGAAGCTTTCTTT.

V and J are TRBV5-1 and TRBJ1-4; D gene uncertain. V was pared by 7 bases and J by 5 bases, with 15 bases between. CDR1 is SGHRS and CDR2 is YFSETQ in the germline V gene. The CDR3 contains 14 residues. The CDR3 sequence: CASRPQAENEKLFF. The CDR3 nucleotides are TGCGCCAGCCGCCCCCAAGCCGAGAATGAAAAACTGTTTTTT.

The genes are TRBV9 and TRBJ2-3; D gene ambiguous. The germline V gene encodes CDR1 SGDLS and CDR2 YYNGEE. The CDR3 has 13 amino acids. Trimming stripped 7 bases from V and 7 bases from J, with 16 bases between. The chain's CDR3 is CASAAWHANTQYF. CDR3 sequence (DNA): TGTGCCAGCGCCGCCTGGCACGCCAATACGCAGTATTTT.

The chain employs TRBV21-1 and TRBJ2-1; whether TRBD2, the table's D call, matches the DNA was not checked. TRBV21-1 corresponds to a pseudogene. The CDR3 has 22 amino acids. CDR3 nucleotide sequence: TGTGCCAGCAGCACCCGGGACAGGGGGCCCGGGACTAGCGGGAGGGCCCAAGATGAGCAGTTCTTC. The encoded protein is CASSTRDRGPGTSGRAQDEQFF.

Only a few counts were recorded for this clone. The gene calls are TRBV4-1 and TRBJ1-1, with 10 bases lining up with TRBD1. The CDR3 is 16 amino acids. Germline CDR1 is MGHRA and CDR2 is YSYEKL. J lost 2 bases, V lost 4 bases, and 7 bases had no gene match. The CDR3 sequence: CASSPGTGALNTEAFF. The CDR3 bases are TGCGCCAGCAGCCCCGGGACAGGGGCCCTAAACACTGAAGCTTTCTTT.

The chain joins TRBV5-1 to TRBJ1-2; TRBD1 matches at 8 bases. The CDR3 loop spans 15 amino acids. Looked up from germline, CDR1 is SGHRS and CDR2 is YFSETQ. The junction had 8 bases not matched to a gene; V was cut back by 0 bases and J by 7 bases. CDR3 bases: TGCGCCAGCAGCTTGGCCATCGGACAGGGTCGTGGCTACACCTTC. Its protein product is CASSLAIGQGRGYTF.

The chain is built from TRBV6-2 or TRBV6-3 and TRBJ2-7; 8 nucleotides align to TRBD1. The CDR3 is 15 residues long. V shed 3 bases, J shed 3 bases, and the junction held 7 bases outside the gene matches. Germline V CDR1 and CDR2: MNHEY, SVGEGT. The CDR3 nucleotides read TGTGCCAGCAGTTATCCGACAGGGGTAAACTACGAGCAGTACTTC. It yields the protein CASSYPTGVNYEQYF.

This clone appeared a single time. The chain carries TRBV19 and TRBJ1-5, with unresolved D. Germline lookup yields CDR1 LNHDA and CDR2 SQIVND (reference sequence). Trimming cost V 3 bases and J 0 bases, with 9 bases left between them. The CDR3 spans 15 residues. In DNA, the CDR3 is TGTGCCAGTAGTATTAGTACAGCTAGCAATCAGCCCCAGCATTTT. Translated: CASSISTASNQPQHF.

The rearrangement joins TRBV6-2 or TRBV6-3 to TRBJ2-2; unclear D gene. The V end lost 2 bases, the J end lost 4 bases, and 11 bases lay between the germline ends. The germline gives CDR1 MNHEY, CDR2 SVGEGT. This CDR3 comprises 15 residues. The CDR3: CASSYLGQVTGELFF. The CDR3 DNA is TGTGCCAGCAGTTACCTTGGGCAGGTCACCGGGGAGCTGTTTTTT.

The rearrangement joins TRBV3-1 (or the pseudogene TRBV3-2) to TRBJ1-6; D ambiguous. The germline V and J ends were trimmed by 1 base and 0 bases, with 10 bases remaining between them. This CDR3 has 17 amino acids. Germline CDR1 LGHDT, CDR2 YNNKEL (reference sequence). The DNA of the CDR3 is TGTGCCAGCAGCCAAGGCAGGCTGAGCTCCTATAATTCACCCCTCCACTTT. This gives the protein CASSQGRLSSYNSPLHF.

V is TRBV3-1 (or the pseudogene TRBV3-2) and J is TRBJ2-7; D perhaps matches TRBD1 (5 bases). There are 12 residues in the CDR3. The germline gives CDR1 LGHDT, CDR2 YNNKEL (reference sequence). The germline V and J ends were trimmed by 8 bases and 1 base, with 9 bases remaining between them. Written as DNA, the CDR3 is TGTGCCAGCGGGGCGCCTTCCTACGAGCAGTACTTC. It codes for CASGAPSYEQYF.

V usage is TRBV7-2 and J usage is TRBJ1-1, with D possibly being TRBD1 (6 bases). CDR3 length equals 16 residues. Germline V lookup: CDR1 SGHTA, CDR2 FQGNSA. With 4 bases removed from V and 5 bases from J, the gap between germline ends came to 20 bases. This CDR3 reads CASSSLQGRGKTEAFF. CDR3 nucleotide sequence: TGTGCCAGCAGCTCCTTACAGGGTAGGGGGAAAACTGAAGCTTTCTTT.

The chain has TRBV19 and TRBJ2-3, with 10 bases aligning to TRBD2. The CDR3 is 15 amino acids. The trim removed 5 bases at V and 5 bases at J, leaving 7 bases unmatched. Germline values: CDR1 LNHDA, CDR2 SQIVND (reference sequence). CDR3 amino acids: CASSSRVAGGDTQYF. The CDR3 DNA reads as TGTGCCAGTAGTTCCCGGGTAGCGGGGGGAGATACGCAGTATTTT.